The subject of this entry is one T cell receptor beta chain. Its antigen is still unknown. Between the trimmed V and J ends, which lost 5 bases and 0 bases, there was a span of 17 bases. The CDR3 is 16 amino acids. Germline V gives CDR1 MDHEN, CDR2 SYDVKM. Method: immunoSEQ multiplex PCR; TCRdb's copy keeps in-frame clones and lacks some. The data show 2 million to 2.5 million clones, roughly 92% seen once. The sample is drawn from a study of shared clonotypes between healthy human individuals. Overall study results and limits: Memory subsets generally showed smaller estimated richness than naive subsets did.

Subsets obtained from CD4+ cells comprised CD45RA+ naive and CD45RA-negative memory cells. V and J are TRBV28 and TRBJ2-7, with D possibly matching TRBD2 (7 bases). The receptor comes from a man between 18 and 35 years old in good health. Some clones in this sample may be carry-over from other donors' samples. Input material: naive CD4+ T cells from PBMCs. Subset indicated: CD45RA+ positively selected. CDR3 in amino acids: CASSPTRGASSYEQYF. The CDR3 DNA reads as TGTGCCAGCAGTCCAACTCGGGGGGCCAGCTCCTACGAGCAGTACTTC.